The 21 T cell receptor beta chains reported below all come from one sample, sequenced in a study of regulatory T cells in long-lasting Graves disease. Described time point: newly diagnosed GD, antithyroid drugs for less than 3 months. PBMC-derived RNA was used for the TCR library. HTBI primers from iRepertoire and Arm-PCR of CDR3 regions yielded the TCR beta libraries. TCRdb re-called the multiplex PCR reads through MiXCR, storing one row per CDR3 protein. This table holds 300,000 to 450,000 distinct CDR3 sequences, around a sixth found once. Sequenced here: peripheral blood mononuclear cells (PBMCs), sampled at new diagnosis, from a patient treated with antithyroid drugs. These TCRs come from a female donor with Graves disease.

This CDR3 is CASSLGIKRRNEQFF. CDR3 bases: TGCGCCAGCAGCTTGGGGATTAAGCGACGCAATGAGCAGTTCTTC. This rearrangement joins TRBV5-1 to TRBJ2-1, with D unresolved. The germline V gene has CDR1 SGHRS and CDR2 YFSETQ. V shed 0 bases and J shed 6 bases, with 13 bases lying between them. The CDR3 loop spans 15 amino acids.

This rearrangement joins TRBV13 to TRBJ2-7, with no clear D. CDR3 length: 14 amino acids. Trimming took 5 bases from V and 0 from J, leaving 11 bases between them. Germline V CDR1 and CDR2: PRHDT, FYEKMQ (reference sequence). DNA for the CDR3: TGTGCCAGCAGCCTTGGGGTCAGCTCCTACGAGCAGTACTTC. Residues: CASSLGVSSYEQYF.

This clonotype was picked up many times. The rearrangement uses TRBV7-9 and TRBJ1-1, with a weak D call TRBD1 (6 bases). V lost 5 bases, J lost 1 base, and 29 bases lay in between. The CDR3 has 20 amino acids. The germline CDR1 and CDR2 sequences are SEHNR and FQNEAQ (reference sequence). Here the CDR3 DNA reads TGTGCCAGCAGCCAAGAGTATATCACCGAAAGGAAACAGGGGAACACTGAAGCTTTCTTT. It is translated as CASSQEYITERKQGNTEAFF. Filled out from reference TRBV7-9 and TRBJ1-1, the complete variable domain reads DTGVSQNPRHKITKRGQNVTFRCDPISEHNRLYWYRQTLGQGPEFLTYFQNEAQLEKSRLLSDRFSAERPKGSFSTLEIQRTEQGDSAMYLCASSQEYITERKQGNTEAFFGQGTRLTVV.

This clonotype was picked up many times. This chain joins TRBV20-1 and TRBJ1-4; D is ambiguous. CDR1 is DFQATT and CDR2 is SNEGSKA in the germline V gene (reference sequence). This CDR3 spans 13 amino acids. The germline V and J ends were trimmed by 6 bases and 8 bases, with 16 bases remaining between them. The CDR3 DNA reads TGCAGTGCCCAGGTCCCGACCGGCGAAAAACTGTTTTTT. It codes for CSAQVPTGEKLFF.

This clonotype was counted a few times. The CDR3 sequence is CASSDRAHQPQHF. CDR3 in DNA: TGTGCCAGTAGTGACAGGGCCCATCAGCCCCAGCATTTT. The gene calls are TRBV19 and TRBJ1-5, with 7 nucleotides matching TRBD1. After removal of 5 bases from V and 5 bases from J, the junction contained 3 bases not matched to a gene. Per the germline V gene, CDR1 is LNHDA and CDR2 is SQIVND (reference sequence). The CDR3 is 13 residues long.

This clonotype was recorded many times. The rearrangement uses TRBV11-2 and TRBJ1-2, with TRBD1 matching 7 bases. CDR3 length: 13 residues. V lost 0 bases to trimming and J lost 8 bases; unmatched junction nucleotides: 3. CDR1 is SGHAT and CDR2 is FQNNGV in the germline V gene. DNA of the CDR3: TGTGCCAGCAGCTTAGACCCAGGGGGGGGCTACACCTTC. Residues: CASSLDPGGGYTF.

The table lists this clonotype with many counts. The chain joins TRBV12-3 or TRBV12-4 to TRBJ1-1, with 8 nucleotides matching TRBD1. V gave up 3 bases and J gave up 0 bases; unmatched junction bases: 12. The length of the CDR3 is 18 residues. The DNA of the CDR3 is TGTGCCAGCAGTTTCTATTCTCATCTGGACAGGGTGAACACTGAAGCTTTCTTT. Protein sequence: CASSFYSHLDRVNTEAFF.

This clonotype has only one observation. V gene TRBV4-1 combines with J gene TRBJ1-1, with a weak D call TRBD1 (6 bases). CDR1 and CDR2 from the germline V gene are MGHRA and YSYEKL. The V end was cut by 4 bases, the J end by 1 base, with 13 bases between. CDR3 length: 15 amino acids. DNA of the CDR3: TGCGCCAGCAGCCGCTCGGCAGGGGCGAACACTGAAGCTTTCTTT. As protein: CASSRSAGANTEAFF.

The V gene is TRBV15, the J gene TRBJ2-1; 9 bases map to TRBD1. This CDR3 spans 15 amino acids. The germline CDR1 and CDR2 sequences are LNHNV and YYDKDF (reference sequence). J lost 9 bases, V lost 5 bases, and 11 bases had no gene match. The CDR3 spells CATSAKSQGAGEQFF. CDR3 nucleotide sequence: TGTGCCACCAGCGCCAAATCACAGGGGGCGGGTGAGCAGTTCTTC.

This clonotype was seen repeatedly, ten times or more. The V and J genes are TRBV28 and TRBJ2-3, with 8 bases identical to TRBD2. Germline V gene data show CDR1 as MDHEN and CDR2 as SYDVKM. CDR3 length: 18 residues. After removal of 2 bases from V and 5 bases from J, the junction contained 15 bases not matched to a gene. This chain's CDR3 is CASSLPPGGGLSGDTQYF. Written as DNA, the CDR3 is TGTGCCAGCAGTTTACCGCCCGGGGGGGGTTTGAGTGGAGATACGCAGTATTTT.

This clonotype was seen at least ten times. The chain carries TRBV2 and TRBJ1-2, with no clear D. Germline CDR1 and CDR2: SNHLY and FYNNEI. V was cut by 5 bases and J by 2 bases, with 15 bases left in between. This CDR3 contains 15 residues. The CDR3 reads CASSISRRRNYGYTF. The CDR3 nucleotides are TGTGCCAGCAGTATCTCGCGACGAAGGAACTATGGCTACACCTTC.

This clonotype came up many times. The chain couples TRBV15 to TRBJ2-5; D is undetermined. The CDR3 spans 12 residues. The germline V and J ends were trimmed by 5 bases and 4 bases, with 8 bases remaining between them. The germline CDR1 and CDR2 sequences are LNHNV and YYDKDF (reference sequence). The CDR3 bases are TGTGCCACCAGCTTATCTTCAGAGACCCAGTACTTC. Its translation is CATSLSSETQYF.

The V call is TRBV10-3, the J call TRBJ2-7; possibly TRBD2 for D (6 bases). Per germline, CDR1 ENHRY and CDR2 SYGVKD. The CDR3 contains 15 residues. Trimming took 7 bases from V and 0 from J, leaving 16 bases between them. The CDR3 bases are TGTGCCATCAAGACGATGGCGGGACGCTCCTACGAGCAGTACTTC. This codes for CAIKTMAGRSYEQYF.

This clonotype appeared many times. This rearrangement joins TRBV7-2 to TRBJ1-4; D gene uncertain. CDR3 length: 13 residues. Trimming pared 5 bases from V and 4 bases from J, leaving 8 bases between. Germline V gene data show CDR1 as SGHTA and CDR2 as FQGNSA. In DNA, the CDR3 is TGTGCCAGCAGCATACGCAGTAATGAAAAACTGTTTTTT. Translated, it gives CASSIRSNEKLFF.

This clonotype came up many times. This chain joins TRBV6-1 and TRBJ1-2; D remains ambiguous. This CDR3 is 15 amino acids long. The V gene's germline CDR1 is MNHNS and CDR2 SASEGT. V shed 2 bases and J shed 4 bases, with 14 bases lying between them. The CDR3 coding sequence is TGTGCCAGCAGTGAAACGGTCCGCAATTCCTATGGCTACACCTTC. Amino acid sequence: CASSETVRNSYGYTF.

The gene calls are TRBV20-1 and TRBJ2-3; 8 bases map to TRBD2. CDR1 is DFQATT and CDR2 is SNEGSKA in the germline V gene (reference sequence). Germline trimming cut 0 bases from V and 0 bases from J; bases unmatched to any gene: 2. This CDR3 has 15 amino acids. This CDR3 reads CSARDAGGSTDTQYF. The CDR3 bases are TGCAGTGCTAGAGACGCGGGAGGAAGCACAGATACGCAGTATTTT.

V and J are TRBV11-2 and TRBJ2-3; 8 bases agree with TRBD2. J lost 3 bases, V lost 4 bases, and 15 bases had no gene match. There are 18 residues in the CDR3. CDR1 is SGHAT and CDR2 is FQNNGV in the germline V gene. The CDR3: CASSSPGGAVIKTDTQYF. In DNA, the CDR3 is TGTGCCAGCAGCTCCCCCGGGGGGGCCGTAATAAAGACAGATACGCAGTATTTT. The whole variable domain, remainder taken from reference TRBV11-2 and TRBJ2-3, is EAGVAQSPRYKIIEKRQSVAFWCNPISGHATLYWYQQILGQGPKLLIQFQNNGVVDDSQLPKDRFSAERLKGVDSTLKIQPAKLEDSAVYLCASSSPGGAVIKTDTQYFGPGTRLTVL.

This clonotype has at least ten counts. The rearrangement joins TRBV2 to TRBJ2-3; a possible D gene is TRBD2 (5 bases). Looked up from germline, CDR1 is SNHLY and CDR2 is FYNNEI. Trimming cost V 6 bases and J 3 bases, with 13 bases left between them. This CDR3 is 14 amino acids long. The DNA of the CDR3 is TGTGCCAGCAGGAGGACTCAGTCGACAGATACGCAGTATTTT. Its translation: CASRRTQSTDTQYF.

At least ten counts were recorded for this clonotype. This rearrangement joins TRBV14 to TRBJ2-5; D is unresolved. Per the germline V gene, CDR1 is SGHDN and CDR2 is FVKESK. V lost 0 bases, J lost 1 base, and 15 bases lay in between. The CDR3 runs 17 residues. This CDR3 is CASSQDRTAILQETQYF. CDR3 bases: TGTGCCAGCAGCCAAGATCGGACCGCGATACTCCAAGAGACCCAGTACTTC. Supplemented by reference TRBV14 and TRBJ2-5, the full variable domain reads EAGVTQFPSHSVIEKGQTVTLRCDPISGHDNLYWYRRVMGKEIKFLLHFVKESKQDESGMPNNRFLAERTGGTYSTLKVQPAELEDSGVYFCASSQDRTAILQETQYFGPGTRLLVL.

The sample holds many counts of this clonotype. The chain combines TRBV20-1 with TRBJ1-5; D is possibly TRBD1 (5 bases). CDR3 length: 16 residues. Between the trimmed V and J ends, which lost 4 bases and 5 bases, there was a span of 21 bases. Germline V lookup: CDR1 DFQATT, CDR2 SNEGSKA (reference sequence). The DNA for the CDR3 is TGCAGTGCTATAAGCGGGGGGACCCCCCTCGATCAGCCCCAGCATTTT. Its protein is CSAISGGTPLDQPQHF.

V gene TRBV9 combines with J gene TRBJ1-5; D is unresolved. The CDR3 loop spans 13 amino acids. The V gene's germline CDR1 is SGDLS and CDR2 YYNGEE. The V end was cut by 2 bases, the J end by 2 bases, with 5 bases between. Here the CDR3 reads CASSVQGNQPQHF. CDR3 bases: TGTGCCAGCAGCGTCCAGGGCAATCAGCCCCAGCATTTT.